One and the same sample provided the 31 T cell receptor beta chains below, sequenced in a study of blood T cell repertoires in COVID-19. Sequencing used immunoSEQ multiplex PCR; TCRdb keeps in-frame clones, though not all of them. The data show about 370,000 clones, 85% to 90% seen once. Material for sequencing was PBMCs or T cells enriched from blood (not recorded which). All receptors come from a man between 18 and 29 years old who had recovered from COVID-19.

The chain couples TRBV6-4 to TRBJ1-4, with a tentative D call TRBD1 (5 bases). Trimming removed 5 bases at V and 5 bases at J, with 12 bases between. The V gene's germline CDR1 is MRHNA and CDR2 SNTAGT. The CDR3 covers 14 residues. CDR3 bases: TGTGCCAGCAGTCGACAGAGGATGAATGAAAAACTGTTTTTT. Encoded protein: CASSRQRMNEKLFF.

The V call is TRBV15, the J call TRBJ1-1; unclear D gene. The CDR3 covers 15 residues. Deletions cut 2 bases from V and 4 bases from J, with 14 bases between. The germline V gene encodes CDR1 LNHNV and CDR2 YYDKDF (reference sequence). The CDR3 loop is CATSRMGAVGTEAFF. The CDR3 nucleotides read TGTGCCACCAGCAGAATGGGAGCGGTGGGCACTGAAGCTTTCTTT.

In nucleotides, the CDR3 is TGTGCCAGCAGCTTTCGAGCGGGGATGCAAGAGACCCAGTACTTC. Translating it yields CASSFRAGMQETQYF. The genes are TRBV7-9 and TRBJ2-5; 7 bases are a match to TRBD2. V gave up 3 bases and J gave up 2 bases; unmatched junction bases: 6. The CDR3 length is 15 residues. The germline V gene encodes CDR1 SEHNR and CDR2 FQNEAQ (reference sequence).

V gene TRBV5-1 combines with J gene TRBJ2-1; 7 bases map to TRBD2. Germline loops: CDR1 SGHRS, CDR2 YFSETQ. Trimming took 4 bases from V and 1 from J; bases not matched to a gene: 8. The CDR3 sequence is 16 residues long. The CDR3 DNA sequence: TGCGCCAGCAGCCCAAGAGGCGGGAGTTCCTACAATGAGCAGTTCTTC. It yields the protein CASSPRGGSSYNEQFF. The full variable domain, rest sourced from reference TRBV5-1 and TRBJ2-1, is KAGVTQTPRYLIKTRGQQVTLSCSPISGHRSVSWYQQTPGQGLQFLFEYFSETQRNKGNFPGRFSGRQFSNSRSEMNVSTLELGDSALYLCASSPRGGSSYNEQFFGPGTRLTVL.

As DNA, the CDR3 is TGTGCCAGCAGCTACCTAGAACGGGGAGGCAATCAGCCCCAGCATTTT. Translation gives CASSYLERGGNQPQHF. The rearrangement uses TRBV6-5 and TRBJ1-5, with D uncertain. The ends were cut back, 6 bases at V and 2 bases at J, with 17 bases in the middle. This CDR3 spans 16 amino acids. From germline, CDR1 is MNHEY and CDR2 SVGAGI.

The chain joins TRBV19 to TRBJ2-7, with a possible D match to TRBD2 (6 bases). Trimming removed 3 bases from V and 6 bases from J, with 18 bases in between. Germline V gene data show CDR1 as LNHDA and CDR2 as SQIVND (reference sequence). The CDR3 is 15 residues long. The CDR3 nucleotides are TGTGCCAGTAGTATTACCGGGACTCCCGGCCGCGAGCAGTACTTC. It is translated as CASSITGTPGREQYF.

The rearrangement uses TRBV6-5 and TRBJ1-5; tentatively, D is TRBD1 (6 bases). Germline assignment: CDR1 MNHEY and CDR2 SVGAGI. The CDR3 consists of 16 residues. V lost 0 bases and J lost 5, with 14 bases in between. The CDR3 coding sequence is TGTGCCAGCAGTTACTCTTCTGGGGGCCGGCATCAGCCCCAGCATTTT. Its translation: CASSYSSGGRHQPQHF.

The J gene is TRBJ1-1, the V gene TRBV9; D unresolved. The V end lost 4 bases, the J end lost 2 bases, and 12 bases lay between the germline ends. CDR1 is SGDLS and CDR2 is YYNGEE in the germline V gene. The CDR3 runs 14 residues. CDR3 DNA sequence: TGTGCCAGCAGCCCAGGTATTCAAAACACTGAAGCTTTCTTT. It specifies CASSPGIQNTEAFF. Full variable domain (missing parts from reference TRBV9 and TRBJ1-1): DSGVTQTPKHLITATGQRVTLRCSPRSGDLSVYWYQQSLDQGLQFLIQYYNGEERAKGNILERFSAQQFPDLHSELNLSSLELGDSALYFCASSPGIQNTEAFFGQGTRLTVV.

This clone was observed a single time. The chain is built from TRBV3-1 (or the pseudogene TRBV3-2) and TRBJ2-5; the D is unclear. Trimming took 1 base from V and 5 from J, leaving 11 bases between them. The germline V gene encodes CDR1 LGHDT and CDR2 YNNKEL (reference sequence). The CDR3 runs 14 residues. CDR3 amino acids: CASSQGAPGETQYF. The DNA for the CDR3 is TGTGCCAGCAGCCAAGGGGCCCCTGGGGAGACCCAGTACTTC.

The genes are TRBV6-5 and TRBJ2-7, with no clear D. Germline lookup yields CDR1 MNHEY and CDR2 SVGAGI. The CDR3 length is 11 residues. Trimming removed 2 bases from V and 4 bases from J, with 3 bases in between. The CDR3 sequence is CASSYQYEQYF. The CDR3, as DNA: TGTGCCAGCAGTTACCAGTACGAGCAGTACTTC.

The genes are TRBV30 and TRBJ1-2; D is ambiguous. V lost 6 bases to trimming and J lost 5 bases, with 13 bases between them. The CDR3 runs 12 residues. The germline gives CDR1 GTSNPN, CDR2 SVGIG (reference sequence). The CDR3 protein is CACSKGVYGYTF. Here the CDR3 DNA reads TGTGCCTGTTCTAAGGGAGTGTATGGCTACACCTTC.

The chain recombines TRBV4-1 with TRBJ2-5, with D perhaps TRBD1 (6 bases). The CDR3 runs 13 residues. Trimming shortened V by 2 bases and J by 5 bases, and 9 bases separated the two germline ends. Germline-derived CDR1 and CDR2 are MGHRA and YSYEKL. The CDR3 DNA sequence: TGCGCCAGCAGCCAAACTAGGGGGGAGACCCAGTACTTC. Protein: CASSQTRGETQYF.

The rearrangement joins TRBV9 to TRBJ1-4, with TRBD1 identical over 10 bases. The CDR3 contains 15 residues. Germline-derived CDR1 and CDR2 are SGDLS and YYNGEE. The junction had 5 bases not matched to a gene; V was cut back by 3 bases and J by 6 bases. CDR3 in DNA: TGTGCCAGCAGCGCGACAGGGGGCGTCTATGAAAAACTGTTTTTT. It codes for CASSATGGVYEKLFF.

V usage is TRBV6-5 and J usage is TRBJ1-2, with D possibly matching TRBD1 (5 bases). The V gene's germline CDR1 is MNHEY and CDR2 SVGAGI. Trimming removed 6 bases from V and 4 bases from J, with 12 bases in between. The CDR3 extends over 13 amino acids. Here the CDR3 DNA reads TGTGCCAGCAGGGCCGACAGCGTCTATGGCTACACCTTC. Translating gives CASRADSVYGYTF.

J is TRBJ1-4 and V is TRBV7-6; 7 positions agree with TRBD1. The V and J ends lost 5 bases and 8 bases, in that order; junction bases with no gene match: 11. This CDR3 has 15 residues. CDR1 is SGHVS, CDR2 FNYEAQ, per germline. DNA of the CDR3: TGTGCCAGCAGCAGATACAGGGGCCAGGGCGAAAAACTGTTTTTT. This encodes CASSRYRGQGEKLFF.

The V call is TRBV28, the J call TRBJ1-6; D gene ambiguous. The CDR3 is 11 residues long. V was shortened by 4 bases and J by 16 bases, with 11 bases between the two germline ends. Germline assignment: CDR1 MDHEN and CDR2 SYDVKM. CDR3 nucleotides: TGTGCCAGCAGTTCTCTCCTCAGTCTCCACTTT. The encoded protein is CASSSLLSLHF.

The chain is built from TRBV25-1 and TRBJ1-1, with a tentative D call TRBD1 (6 bases). Germline loops: CDR1 MGHDK, CDR2 SYGVNS. The V gene lost 3 bases and the J gene lost 5 bases, with 19 bases spanning the gap. The CDR3 is made up of 16 amino acids. This CDR3 reads CASSERGQGQGTEAFF. CDR3 nucleotide sequence: TGTGCCAGCAGTGAGAGGGGTCAGGGGCAGGGGACTGAAGCTTTCTTT.

The gene calls are TRBV24-1 and TRBJ2-1; 7 nucleotides line up with TRBD1. The CDR3 runs 16 residues. Germline V gene lookup returns CDR1 KGHDR and CDR2 SFDVKD. The J segment lost 5 bases and the V segment lost 9 bases, leaving 15 bases of the junction unmatched. The CDR3 region is CATGKTGTLLNNEQFF. CDR3 nucleotide sequence: TGTGCCACCGGCAAGACAGGGACCCTCCTGAACAATGAGCAGTTCTTC.

This sequence joins TRBV6-1 and TRBJ1-2, with 8 bases fitting TRBD1. J was trimmed by 8 bases and V by 2 bases; bases with no gene match: 7. CDR1 MNHNS and CDR2 SASEGT come from the germline V gene. The CDR3 contains 14 residues. The CDR3 loop is CASSERGTGGGYTF. CDR3 in DNA: TGTGCCAGCAGTGAACGGGGGACAGGAGGGGGCTACACCTTC.

The chain links TRBV28 to TRBJ2-5, with 9 bases aligning to TRBD2. This CDR3 is 14 amino acids long. The trim removed 2 bases at V and 7 bases at J, leaving 5 bases unmatched. CDR1 is MDHEN, CDR2 SYDVKM, per germline. The CDR3 spells CASSLGLAFGTQYF. The CDR3 bases are TGTGCCAGCAGTTTAGGACTAGCGTTTGGGACCCAGTACTTC.

This clone showed up just once. This chain connects TRBV2 to TRBJ2-7; D is perhaps TRBD2 (5 bases). The germline CDR1 and CDR2 sequences are SNHLY and FYNNEI. V was trimmed by 6 bases and J by 2 bases, leaving 8 bases between them. The CDR3 length is 12 residues. In DNA, the CDR3 is TGTGCCAGCAGCAGCGGCGCCTACGAGCAGTACTTC. Protein product: CASSSGAYEQYF.

V is TRBV27 and J is TRBJ1-2, with D perhaps matching TRBD1 (6 bases). The V and J ends lost 3 bases and 9 bases respectively, with 17 bases between them. CDR3 length: 14 amino acids. Per the germline V gene, CDR1 is MNHEY and CDR2 is SMNVEV (reference sequence). The CDR3 bases are TGTGCCAGCAGTTTTGGTCCGGACAGAAGGCGCTACACCTTC. It translates to CASSFGPDRRRYTF.

The J gene is TRBJ1-2, the V gene TRBV12-3 or TRBV12-4, with D uncertain. The CDR3 sequence is 13 residues long. The V end was cut by 6 bases, the J end by 7 bases, with 15 bases between. CDR3 sequence (DNA): TGTGCCAGCAGCCCCTTACAGAGTCGTGGCTACACCTTC. Translated: CASSPLQSRGYTF.

The chain couples TRBV11-1 to TRBJ2-2; D may be TRBD1 (6 bases). CDR3 length: 16 amino acids. The germline V gene has CDR1 SGHAT and CDR2 FQDESV (reference sequence). V lost 5 bases and J lost 0, with 13 bases in between. CDR3 sequence reads: CASSRSGQPNTGELFF. The CDR3, as DNA: TGTGCCAGCAGCCGAAGCGGACAGCCGAACACCGGGGAGCTGTTTTTT.

This rearrangement joins TRBV7-9 to TRBJ2-1, with D unclear. This CDR3 contains 12 residues. CDR1 and CDR2 from the germline V gene are SEHNR and FQNEAQ (reference sequence). V lost 0 bases, J lost 9 bases, and 6 bases lay in between. CDR3 residues: CASSLAGPEQFF. The CDR3, as DNA: TGTGCCAGCAGCTTAGCGGGCCCTGAGCAGTTCTTC.

The chain joins TRBV2 to TRBJ1-2; no clear D. The CDR3 length is 12 residues. Deletions cut 7 bases from V and 4 bases from J, with 10 bases between. Germline V lookup: CDR1 SNHLY, CDR2 FYNNEI. The CDR3 nucleotides read TGTGCCAGCAACCCCGCTACCTATGGCTACACCTTC. Its translation: CASNPATYGYTF.

V usage is TRBV4-3 and J usage is TRBJ1-2; 9 nucleotides match TRBD1. The germline gives CDR1 LGHNA, CDR2 YSLEER. V lost 1 base to trimming and J lost 1 base; unmatched junction nucleotides: 7. The CDR3 is 17 residues long. The CDR3 reads CASSQVPGQGFNYGYTF. The CDR3 DNA follows: TGCGCCAGCAGCCAAGTCCCGGGACAGGGTTTTAACTATGGCTACACCTTC.

The chain carries TRBV6-2 or TRBV6-3 and TRBJ2-7, with D perhaps TRBD1 (6 bases). CDR1 and CDR2 from the germline V gene are MNHEY and SVGEGT. The CDR3 runs 14 residues. Trimming stripped 8 bases from V and 5 bases from J, with 19 bases between. DNA of the CDR3: TGTGCCAGCCGCCACGACGGGACAAAGGACGAGCAGTACTTC. Its protein is CASRHDGTKDEQYF.

The genes are TRBV11-2 and TRBJ1-2, with 10 nucleotides matching TRBD1. CDR3 length: 14 amino acids. Germline CDR1 SGHAT, CDR2 FQNNGV. After removal of 5 bases from V and 6 bases from J, the junction contained 6 bases not matched to a gene. CDR3 amino acids: CASSLTDRGHGYTF. CDR3 coding DNA: TGTGCCAGCAGCCTTACCGACAGGGGGCATGGCTACACCTTC.

The table lists this clone with a count of one. This chain joins TRBV5-5 and TRBJ2-2, with no clear D. With 5 bases removed from V and 0 bases from J, the gap between germline ends came to 8 bases. The germline CDR1 and CDR2 sequences are SGHKS and YYEKEE (reference sequence). The CDR3 spans 14 residues. The CDR3, as DNA: TGTGCCAGCAGTTCCAGGACGAACACCGGGGAGCTGTTTTTT. Residues: CASSSRTNTGELFF.

This rearrangement joins TRBV5-8 to TRBJ1-5; 8 bases are a match to TRBD1. J lost 8 bases, V lost 2 bases, and 3 bases had no gene match. From germline, CDR1 is SGHTS and CDR2 YDEGEE. The CDR3 contains 13 residues. The chain's CDR3 is CASSFDRGEPQHF. CDR3 sequence (DNA): TGTGCCAGCAGCTTCGACAGGGGAGAGCCCCAGCATTTT.